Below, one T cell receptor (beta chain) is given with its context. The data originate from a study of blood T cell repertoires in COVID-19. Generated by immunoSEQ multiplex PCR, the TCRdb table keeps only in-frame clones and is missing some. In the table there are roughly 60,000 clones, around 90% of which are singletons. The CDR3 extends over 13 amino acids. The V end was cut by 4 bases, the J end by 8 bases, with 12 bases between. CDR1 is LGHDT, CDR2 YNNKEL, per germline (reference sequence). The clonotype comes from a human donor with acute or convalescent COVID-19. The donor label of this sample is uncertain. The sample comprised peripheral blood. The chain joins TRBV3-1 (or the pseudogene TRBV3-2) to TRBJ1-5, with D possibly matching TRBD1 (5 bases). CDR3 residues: CASSLSGTEPQHF. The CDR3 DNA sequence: TGTGCCAGCAGCCTTTCCGGGACTGAGCCCCAGCATTTT.